This entry concerns a single T cell receptor beta chain. The target of this receptor is not known. No qualities accompany the bases; no much larger clone lies one base away. A MiSeq instrument was used for deep resolution sequencing, which targeted depths ranging from 1 in 1 million up to 1 in 200,000 T cells, with coverage averaging 10x for each clonotype. The immunoSEQ hsTCRB Kit was used to generate TCR beta libraries. Regarding the original processing steps: ImmunoSEQ Data Assistant and ImmunoSEQ Analyzer were used for data analysis, and V, D and J genes were assigned according to IMGT definitions. Clonality, with values ranging from 0 to 1, was calculated as one minus the normalized Shannon entropy of productive rearrangement frequencies. Only overrepresented clonotypes making up at least 0.05% of each patient's repertoire were included in the public clonotype analysis. Some twelve age-matched healthy donor repertoires from immuneACCESS were used as controls for clonality. TCRdb obtained this table from immuneACCESS and retained in-frame rearrangements with V and J assigned. These tables miss some clones; where compared with another copy, unresolved V genes account for less than half of the shortfall, and the remainder is unexplained. The V and J calls and clone size are taken from that table; D and trimming were inferred from the DNA. The sample table holds roughly 250,000 clones, of which 70% were seen once. The ten most abundant clones make up over 15% of the sample.

This entry belongs to a study of cytotoxic CD8 clonotypes in ibrutinib-treated CLL (dated by TCRdb to 2020 to 2022). A note on the overall study: The cohort had ten to twelve relapsed/refractory and more than 14 treatment-naive patients; 17 to 18 were IGHV unmutated. Longitudinal samples were available for about 30% of the roughly 86 trial participants. Every remission and progressive disease sample was obtained while ibrutinib was still being received by the patients. Partial responses were observed in approximately 24 patients and complete responses in 2; after a median follow-up of around 64 months, remission was maintained in roughly 15 patients and progression was observed in approximately 12. The response samples were drawn at a median of roughly twelve months into treatment, with a range of about 6 to 36 months. On average, each sample had approximately 280,000 productive templates and almost 95,000 productive rearrangements. Cryopreserved peripheral blood mononuclear cells were obtained prior to treatment, at the time of response, and at either disease progression or sustained remission.

V gives up 6 bases and J gives up 3 bases, and the segment between their germline ends measures 18 bases. The CDR3 runs 15 residues from the cysteine to the phenylalanine. CDR3 DNA is the only sequence kept; it has 45 bases, read in frame from the first base. CDR1 and CDR2, looked up from the germline V gene, are MNHEY and SVGAGI. The time point label on this specimen signifies: roughly 2 years on ibrutinib. For TCR beta library preparation, about 2 micrograms of genomic DNA were extracted from the cryopreserved PBMCs. Longitudinal blood samples from CLL patients receiving ibrutinib monotherapy were subjected to high-throughput TCR beta sequencing. Patients were enrolled in a phase 2 open-label single-center ibrutinib monotherapy trial. Points the paper makes about the study in general: An increase in clonality was observed at ibrutinib response, with clonality remaining stable during sustained remission and falling back toward baseline at progression. Lymph node repertoires were not examined, and the timing of sampling was not matched between patients in sustained remission and those whose disease progressed. At baseline, clonality was higher than in age-matched healthy donors and showed a strong correlation with circulating CD8+ T-cell counts. Public clonotypes were found to be uncommon and were observed to contract or remain stable during treatment; the increase in clonality was shown to reflect expansion of private clonotypes at ibrutinib response.

The chain is assembled from TRBV6-5 and TRBJ2-7; TRBD2 could be the D gene, as 5 bases match. The TCR was taken from a human donor with chronic lymphocytic leukemia. The sequencing used PBMCs, collected after 24 months of ibrutinib treatment. The CDR3 region: CASREGLAVNYEQYF. The DNA sequence is TGTGCCAGCAGAGAGGGCCTGGCGGTCAACTACGAGCAGTACTTC.